A selection of T cell receptor beta chains follows, all from one sample in a study of T-cell reconstitution after alpha-beta-depleted transplantation in children. TCRdb independently ran MiXCR on the PCR reads; one entry per CDR3 protein. The data contain 900,000 or so distinct CDR3 sequences, approximately 15% of them singletons. Material: PBMCs, mostly from graft donor cells, obtained 360 days after TCRalphabeta/CD19-depleted stem cell transplant. These receptors all stem from a male patient between 5 and 17 years old who had a stem cell transplant for acute lymphoblastic leukemia, so the T cells may come from the graft donor. The CDR3 runs from the conserved cysteine through the conserved F or W. D genes are given only for firm matches. Part of the rows lack a size; the others show once, few, many or a class for expanded clones.

V gene	J gene	D gene	clone size	CDR3 protein	CDR3 DNA
TRBV20-1	TRBJ1-2	NA	few	CSARIGGGIGGYTF	TGCAGTGCTAGGATAGGGGGGGGAATCGGCGGCTACACCTTC
TRBV4-1	TRBJ1-5	NA	NA	CASSQGGGAYNQPQHF	TGCGCCAGCAGCCAAGGCGGGGGGGCGTACAATCAGCCCCAGCATTTT
TRBV15	TRBJ1-5	NA	few	CATSGDIRSNLQPQHF	TGTGCCACCAGCGGTGATATACGTTCCAATCTTCAGCCCCAGCATTTT
TRBV4-1	TRBJ2-3	TRBD2	NA	CASSQGPSGKGGTQYF	TGCGCCAGCAGCCAAGGACCTAGCGGGAAAGGAGGTACGCAGTATTTT
TRBV12-5	TRBJ2-2	NA	NA	CASGQGAGAGELFF	TGTGCTAGTGGCCAGGGGGCGGGGGCCGGGGAGCTGTTTTTT
TRBV12-3/TRBV12-4	TRBJ1-4	NA	few	CASRPGTGEKLFF	TGTGCCAGCAGGCCCGGGACGGGGGAAAAACTGTTTTTT
TRBV5-1	TRBJ1-4	NA	NA	CASSLYRAENEKLFF	TGCGCCAGCAGCTTATACAGGGCAGAAAATGAAAAACTGTTTTTT
TRBV12-5	TRBJ2-7	NA	few	CASGLVRGSSYEQYF	TGTGCTAGTGGTTTGGTACGGGGCAGCTCCTACGAGCAGTACTTC
TRBV4-2	TRBJ1-4	TRBD1	once	CASSRGGTVNEKLFF	TGTGCCAGCAGCCGGGGGGGGACAGTAAACGAAAAACTGTTTTTT
TRBV6-2/TRBV6-3	TRBJ2-7	TRBD2	few	CASKRGNYEQYF	TGTGCCAGCAAGCGGGGGAACTACGAGCAGTACTTC
TRBV5-1	TRBJ2-3	NA	NA	CASSTQRDTQYF	TGCGCCAGCAGCACCCAGCGGGATACGCAGTATTTT
TRBV20-1	TRBJ1-1	NA	many	CSANKRGGTEAFF	TGCAGTGCTAATAAACGCGGGGGAACTGAAGCTTTCTTT
TRBV5-1	TRBJ2-3	NA	NA	CASSHRTGPDTQYF	TGCGCCAGCAGCCACCGAACAGGCCCCGATACGCAGTATTTT
TRBV5-4	TRBJ2-7	TRBD1	NA	CASSSYLGQGYYEQYF	TGTGCCAGCAGCTCGTATTTAGGACAGGGCTACTACGAGCAGTACTTC
TRBV4-1	TRBJ2-1	TRBD2	few	CASSQDGLAAYNEQFF	TGCGCCAGCAGCCAAGATGGGCTAGCGGCCTACAATGAGCAGTTCTTC
TRBV7-8	TRBJ2-3	TRBD2	NA	CASSLPGTSGSGDTQYF	TGTGCCAGCAGCTTACCCGGGACTAGCGGGAGTGGAGATACGCAGTATTTT
TRBV7-9	TRBJ2-7	TRBD1	many	CASSHGQGEVYEQYF	TGTGCCAGCAGCCACGGACAGGGGGAGGTCTACGAGCAGTACTTC
TRBV5-1	TRBJ2-3	NA	few	CASSLRLARGTDTQYF	TGCGCCAGCAGCTTGCGGCTAGCGCGGGGCACAGATACGCAGTATTTT
TRBV9	TRBJ2-1	TRBD1	NA	CASSERGTGGYNEQFF	TGTGCCAGCAGCGAGAGGGGGACAGGGGGCTACAATGAGCAGTTCTTC
TRBV4-1	TRBJ2-2	TRBD2	few	CASSHPGTSGRASMAGELFF	TGCGCCAGCAGCCACCCCGGGACTAGCGGGAGGGCCTCGATGGCCGGGGAGCTGTTTTTT
TRBV12-3/TRBV12-4	TRBJ2-1	NA	many	CASSLNSPWNSYNEQFF	TGTGCCAGCAGCTTGAATTCTCCCTGGAACTCCTACAATGAGCAGTTCTTC
TRBV25-1	TRBJ1-1	TRBD1	NA	CATDGTGALGTEAFF	TGTGCCACCGACGGGACAGGGGCGTTGGGGACTGAAGCTTTCTTT
TRBV5-1	TRBJ1-4	TRBD1	few	CASSLPAGTGSEKLFF	TGCGCCAGCAGCTTGCCAGCCGGGACAGGGTCTGAAAAACTGTTTTTT
TRBV7-9	TRBJ1-5	NA	NA	CASTLFPGPQHF	TGTGCCAGCACCCTATTCCCGGGGCCCCAGCATTTT
TRBV20-1	TRBJ2-1	NA	few	CSARGWDYNEQFF	TGCAGTGCTAGAGGGTGGGACTACAATGAGCAGTTCTTC
TRBV25-1	TRBJ2-1	NA	NA	CASCRDNEQFF	TGTGCCAGCTGCCGGGACAATGAGCAGTTCTTC
TRBV5-1	TRBJ1-2	NA	NA	CASSFVGSGSYGYTF	TGCGCCAGCAGCTTTGTAGGGTCCGGGTCCTATGGCTACACCTTC
TRBV27	TRBJ2-1	TRBD2	NA	CASSFTNGGYNEQFF	TGTGCCAGCAGTTTTACTAACGGGGGGTACAATGAGCAGTTCTTC
TRBV29-1	TRBJ1-5	NA	NA	CSVRSVGLDQPQHF	TGCAGCGTTCGGTCAGTGGGTTTAGATCAGCCCCAGCATTTT
TRBV25-1	TRBJ2-1	NA	many	CASSETGTVAYNEQFF	TGTGCCAGCAGTGAAACGGGCACAGTTGCCTACAATGAGCAGTTCTTC
TRBV5-6	TRBJ1-6	NA	few	CASSLEIGRINSPLHF	TGTGCCAGCAGTCTGGAGATAGGACGGATTAATTCACCCCTCCACTTT
TRBV6-1	TRBJ2-5	TRBD2	many	CASSRLAGDRETQYF	TGTGCCAGCAGTCGACTAGCGGGAGATCGCGAGACCCAGTACTTC
TRBV11-2	TRBJ1-2	TRBD1	NA	CASSFGGTGGSLYGYTF	TGTGCCAGCAGCTTTGGAGGGACAGGGGGCTCCCTCTATGGCTACACCTTC
TRBV12-3/TRBV12-4	TRBJ2-1	TRBD2	NA	CASSFDGRASNEQFF	TGTGCCAGCAGTTTCGACGGGAGGGCCTCCAATGAGCAGTTCTTC
TRBV7-3	TRBJ2-1	TRBD2	NA	CASSRRTSPLSSYNEQFF	TGTGCCAGCAGCCGAAGGACTAGCCCTTTAAGCTCCTACAATGAGCAGTTCTTC
TRBV3-1	TRBJ2-1	NA	few	CASSQRGRYNEQFF	TGTGCCAGCAGCCAGAGGGGACGGTACAATGAGCAGTTCTTC
TRBV11-2	TRBJ2-5	NA	many	CASSFTMSRETQYF	TGTGCCAGCAGCTTTACTATGTCTCGAGAGACCCAGTACTTC
TRBV19	TRBJ1-1	NA	NA	CASSIGGSTEAFF	TGTGCCAGTAGTATCGGGGGGAGCACTGAAGCTTTCTTT
TRBV13	TRBJ2-1	TRBD2	NA	CASSTGTSGISLRLGSYNEQFF	TGTGCCAGCAGCACCGGGACTAGCGGGATATCCCTCCGCCTGGGCTCCTACAATGAGCAGTTCTTC
TRBV15	TRBJ1-5	NA	few	CATSRGGRVGQPQHF	TGTGCCACCAGCAGAGGCGGCAGAGTCGGGCAGCCCCAGCATTTT
TRBV27	TRBJ2-3	NA	few	CASSPPTSFRDTQYF	TGTGCCAGCAGTCCACCGACTAGTTTCAGAGATACGCAGTATTTT
TRBV12-3/TRBV12-4	TRBJ2-7	NA	many	CASSFPGNTYEQYF	TGTGCCAGCAGTTTCCCCGGGAATACCTACGAGCAGTACTTC
TRBV20-1	TRBJ2-5	TRBD2	NA	CSARDLAGGGETQYF	TGCAGTGCTAGAGACTTAGCGGGAGGGGGCGAGACCCAGTACTTC
TRBV5-6	TRBJ2-5	TRBD1	many	CASSLTGGGGETQYF	TGTGCCAGCAGCTTGACAGGGGGCGGTGGAGAGACCCAGTACTTC
TRBV5-1	TRBJ2-1	TRBD2	NA	CASSLGGSFAYNEQFF	TGCGCCAGCAGCTTAGGCGGGAGCTTTGCCTACAATGAGCAGTTCTTC
TRBV20-1	TRBJ1-3	NA	few	CSAREGAIDTIYF	TGCAGTGCTAGAGAGGGTGCCATCGACACCATATATTTT
TRBV6-2/TRBV6-3	TRBJ2-7	TRBD2	few	CASSYSGVSYEQYF	TGTGCCAGCAGTTATAGCGGGGTCTCCTACGAGCAGTACTTC
TRBV29-1	TRBJ2-6	NA	few	CSVAQGVTGANVLTF	TGCAGCGTTGCTCAAGGGGTAACTGGGGCCAACGTCCTGACTTTC